This T cell receptor (beta chain) was obtained from a study of blood T cell repertoires in COVID-19. V lost 8 bases and J lost 1, with 14 bases in between. CDR3 size: 14 residues. Germline lookup yields CDR1 LGHNT and CDR2 FRNRAP. Assay: immunoSEQ multiplex PCR; the TCRdb copy retains only in-frame clones and omits some. This sample yields roughly 140,000 clones, of which 80% to 90% are seen a single time; about 15% belongs to the top ten. Sequenced input: peripheral blood. V is TRBV12-5 and J is TRBJ1-2, with D maybe TRBD1 (5 bases). The origin of this receptor is a middle-aged woman with acute or convalescent COVID-19. Written as DNA, the CDR3 is TGTGCTAGTCGGGAGTGGGGCGGTAACTATGGCTACACCTTC. Translation: CASREWGGNYGYTF.